This TCR beta chain was documented in a study of blood T cell repertoires in COVID-19. Background on the study: COVID-19 samples collected from the United States, Italy and Spain covered acute and convalescent phases. T cells, B-cell-depleted T cells, or PBMCs supplied cDNA or gDNA.

The CDR3 is 14 amino acids. Trimming at V came to 2 bases and at J to 2 bases, leaving 2 bases not matched to a gene. In germline, CDR1 is SGHRS, CDR2 YFSETQ. Study processing details: From reference gene primer amplification, estimates of nucleated cell counts were derived. Method: immunoSEQ multiplex PCR; TCRdb's copy keeps in-frame clones and lacks some. V, J and clone size reflect that table, while D and trimming were determined from the DNA. This table has roughly 54,000 clones, around nine tenths appearing once. The Seattle patients joined while their infection was active and were tracked longitudinally afterward.

This sequence originates from a woman aged 60-75 years with COVID-19, enrolled during active disease. Source material: peripheral blood. The chain combines TRBV5-1 with TRBJ2-5; TRBD2 agrees at 8 bases. The CDR3 nucleotides read TGCGCCAGCAGCTTTCCGGGGGGGCAAGAGACCCAGTACTTC. This gives the protein CASSFPGGQETQYF.